Following are 25 T cell receptor beta chains from one sample sequenced in a study of vaccination and CD4 T cells after COVID-19. The Oncomine TCR Beta short-read assay was applied to DNA of cultured CD4+ T cells. TCRdb re-called the PCR reads with MiXCR, one entry per CDR3 protein. Of about 2,200 distinct CDR3 sequences listed, around a sixth are singletons. Treatment specified: roughly 10-day PBMC culture with coronavirus spike peptide pools or control peptides (ViraFEST assay). The unexposed donor's CD4+ T cells were collected before the COVID-19 pandemic (2011-2018). For these TCRs, the target antigens are not known. The sample taken for sequencing was CD4+ T cells from blood, cultured in vitro. The receptors originated from a human donor in good health.

V and J are TRBV21-1 and TRBJ2-2; no check of the table's D call, TRBD1, against the DNA was made. TRBV21-1 is described as a pseudogene. CDR3 length: 18 amino acids. CDR3 DNA: TGTGCCAGCAGCAAACAACAGGGCAGTTTTGTATGGACCGGGGAGCTGTTTTTT. Amino acid sequence: CASSKQQGSFVWTGELFF.

This sequence joins TRBV18 and TRBJ2-2; D perhaps matches TRBD2 (6 bases). The CDR3 runs to 16 residues. The germline V gene has CDR1 KGHSH and CDR2 LQKENI. The germline V and J ends were trimmed by 3 bases and 0 bases, with 11 bases remaining between them. CDR3 loop: CASSPSVAANTGELFF. The CDR3 DNA reads as TGTGCCAGCTCACCGTCGGTAGCGGCGAACACCGGGGAGCTGTTTTTT.

This clonotype is labeled as medium-sized. V usage is TRBV6-1 and J usage is TRBJ1-6, with D maybe TRBD1 (5 bases). This CDR3 contains 13 residues. CDR1 is MNHNS and CDR2 is SASEGT in the germline V gene. V dropped 5 bases and J dropped 14 bases, with 16 bases sitting between them. Here the CDR3 reads CASSTTVRGTLHF. The CDR3 coding sequence is TGTGCCAGCAGTACGACAGTCCGAGGCACCCTCCACTTT.

V gene TRBV10-2 combines with J gene TRBJ1-1; D unresolved. CDR3 size: 12 residues. The germline V and J ends were trimmed by 11 bases and 4 bases, with 14 bases remaining between them. The germline V gene encodes CDR1 WSHSY and CDR2 SAAADI. CDR3 amino acids: CAGGRGITEAFF. The CDR3 DNA is TGCGCCGGAGGCAGAGGGATCACTGAAGCTTTCTTT.

This clonotype was counted between two and nine times. The chain employs TRBV6-1 and TRBJ2-3; 9 bases fit TRBD2. The CDR3 has 16 residues. V lost 11 bases, J lost 4 bases, and 16 bases stayed unmatched. Germline-derived CDR1 and CDR2 are MNHNS and SASEGT. The CDR3 protein is CAGGRQRGAIADTQYF. The CDR3 DNA sequence: TGTGCCGGGGGGAGGCAGCGGGGGGCTATCGCAGATACGCAGTATTTT.

The V call is TRBV2, the J call TRBJ2-3; no definite D call. The germline gives CDR1 SNHLY, CDR2 FYNNEI. V was shortened by 5 bases and J by 4 bases, with 16 bases between the two germline ends. The CDR3 extends over 15 amino acids. CDR3 sequence: CASSKTRPPADTQYF. The CDR3 DNA reads TGTGCCAGCAGTAAGACGCGTCCCCCGGCAGATACGCAGTATTTT.

This clonotype was counted once. The gene calls are TRBV5-1 and TRBJ2-4; D gene ambiguous. The CDR3 has 14 amino acids. CDR1 and CDR2 from the germline V gene are SGHRS and YFSETQ. Trimming cost V 0 bases and J 1 base, with 5 bases left between them. This CDR3 is CASSLVGAKNIQYF. DNA of the CDR3: TGCGCCAGCAGCTTGGTAGGGGCCAAAAACATTCAGTACTTC.

The chain has TRBV4-1 and TRBJ2-7, with D perhaps TRBD2 (7 bases). This CDR3 region has 16 residues. Germline V gene data show CDR1 as MGHRA and CDR2 as YSYEKL. V was pared by 1 base and J by 0 bases, with 13 bases between. In DNA, the CDR3 is TGCGCCAGCAGCCAAGGGGTCGGGGGGCTCTCCTACGAGCAGTACTTC. Protein product: CASSQGVGGLSYEQYF.

This clonotype is medium-sized (0.01 to 0.1%) within its sample. The chain combines TRBV2 with TRBJ1-2; D is ambiguous. CDR3 length: 13 residues. Germline loops: CDR1 SNHLY, CDR2 FYNNEI. V was pared by 4 bases and J by 8 bases, with 14 bases between. The CDR3 DNA reads TGTGCCAGCAGTGTTCGGTCGCTCGAAGGCTACACCTTC. It codes for CASSVRSLEGYTF.

This rearrangement joins TRBV5-1 to TRBJ2-1, with a tentative D call TRBD2 (5 bases). Germline lookup yields CDR1 SGHRS and CDR2 YFSETQ. V dropped 1 base and J dropped 2 bases, with 10 bases sitting between them. There are 15 residues in the CDR3. CDR3 sequence: CASSLRGDTYNEQFF. DNA for the CDR3: TGCGCCAGCAGCTTGCGGGGAGACACCTACAATGAGCAGTTCTTC.

The chain recombines TRBV4-1 with TRBJ2-3; D is undetermined. The length of the CDR3 is 13 residues. Trimming pared 7 bases from V and 3 bases from J, leaving 11 bases between. CDR1 is MGHRA, CDR2 YSYEKL, per germline. As DNA, the CDR3 is TGCGCCAGCACCACCGTAGGAACAGATACGCAGTATTTT. Protein sequence: CASTTVGTDTQYF.

The chain has TRBV4-1 and TRBJ1-5; D might be TRBD1 (6 bases). CDR3 size: 17 residues. Deletions cut 2 bases from V and 9 bases from J, with 23 bases between. The germline gives CDR1 MGHRA, CDR2 YSYEKL. This chain's CDR3 is CASSQMGRGRHWGPQHF. CDR3 nucleotides: TGCGCCAGCAGCCAAATGGGCAGGGGTCGGCATTGGGGGCCCCAGCATTTT.

For this clonotype: A much larger clonotype is one base distant, so this may be a read error. The rearrangement links TRBV25-1 to TRBJ1-6; D remains unclear. This CDR3 is 14 amino acids long. CDR1 and CDR2 from the germline V gene are MGHDK and SYGVNS. The CDR3 region has the DNA TGTACCAGCAGAGAATATAGTCATGGTTCACCCCTCCACTTT. Encoded protein: CTSREYSHGSPLHF.

V and J are TRBV4-1 and TRBJ2-3, with D possibly being TRBD2 (6 bases). Germline V gene data show CDR1 as MGHRA and CDR2 as YSYEKL. The CDR3 length is 14 residues. The V and J ends lost 6 bases and 6 bases respectively, with 16 bases between them. The CDR3 region is CASRGTVAGDTQYF. The CDR3 DNA sequence: TGCGCCAGCAGGGGGACGGTGGCGGGGGATACGCAGTATTTT.

A few counts support this clonotype. CDR3 coding DNA: TGCAGTGCTAGCCTTCTCGGGACAGGGGGCCCTAGCGGGACCTTCAATGAGCAGTTCTTC. Its translation is CSASLLGTGGPSGTFNEQFF. This chain uses TRBV20-1 with TRBJ2-1; TRBD1 agrees at 12 bases. The CDR3 is 20 amino acids. V dropped 3 bases and J dropped 6; count of bases not matched to a gene: 21. CDR1 is DFQATT, CDR2 SNEGSKA, per germline (reference sequence).

The rearrangement joins TRBV7-7 to TRBJ2-7; TRBD2 matches 12 bases. This CDR3 contains 15 residues. V trimming: 5 bases; J trimming: 1 base; junction bases outside the gene matches: 3. Germline V CDR1 and CDR2: SSHAT, FNYEAQ (reference sequence). The CDR3 spells CASSAGLAGSYEQYF. The CDR3 DNA sequence: TGTGCCAGCAGCGCCGGACTAGCGGGGTCCTACGAGCAGTACTTC.

The J gene is TRBJ2-3, the V gene TRBV6-1; 9 positions agree with TRBD2. The CDR3 totals 16 residues. Germline-derived CDR1 and CDR2 are MNHNS and SASEGT. This chain's CDR3 is CVGGRQRGAIADTQYF. As DNA, the CDR3 is TGTGTCGGGGGGAGGCAGCGGGGGGCTATCGCAGATACGCAGTATTTT.

This clonotype qualifies as medium-sized. V gene TRBV20-1 combines with J gene TRBJ2-3; D possibly uses TRBD1 or TRBD2 (6 bases each). The V end was cut by 5 bases, the J end by 1 base, with 22 bases between. From germline, CDR1 is DFQATT and CDR2 SNEGSKA (reference sequence). The CDR3 runs 17 residues. Written as DNA, the CDR3 is TGCAGTGCTGGCATGTATGGGGGGCAGTTGGGCACAGATACGCAGTATTTT. Translated: CSAGMYGGQLGTDTQYF.

V and J are TRBV20-1 and TRBJ2-1; tentatively, D is TRBD1 or TRBD2 (6 bases each). V dropped 7 bases and J dropped 3 bases, with 16 bases sitting between them. Germline V lookup: CDR1 DFQATT, CDR2 SNEGSKA (reference sequence). The CDR3 extends over 14 amino acids. The chain's CDR3 is CSVRGGGLYNEQFF. The CDR3 coding sequence is TGCAGTGTCCGAGGTGGGGGGCTCTACAATGAGCAGTTCTTC.

This sequence joins TRBV7-2 and TRBJ1-3; the D is unclear. CDR3 size: 12 residues. V lost 5 bases, J lost 7 bases, and 9 bases lay in between. Looked up from germline, CDR1 is SGHTA and CDR2 is FQGNSA. The CDR3 sequence: CASSQNRNTIYF. The CDR3 bases are TGTGCCAGCAGCCAGAACCGGAACACCATATATTTT.

The gene calls are TRBV5-1 and TRBJ1-2; TRBD1 matches at 7 bases. The CDR3 has 14 amino acids. V trimming: 2 bases; J trimming: 9 bases; junction bases outside the gene matches: 10. Per the germline V gene, CDR1 is SGHRS and CDR2 is YFSETQ. The CDR3 sequence is CASSLGPGGNSYTF. CDR3 nucleotide sequence: TGCGCCAGCAGCTTAGGGCCAGGGGGAAATAGCTACACCTTC.

V usage is TRBV6-7 and J usage is TRBJ1-1; D possibly corresponds to TRBD1 (5 bases). TRBV6-7 qualifies as an ORF whose function is uncertain. This CDR3 contains 14 residues. The germline V and J ends were trimmed by 6 bases and 0 bases, with 11 bases remaining between them. In nucleotides, the CDR3 is TGTGCCAGCAGGGTTAGACAGTTGAACACTGAAGCTTTCTTT. It translates to CASRVRQLNTEAFF.

Only a few counts were recorded for this clonotype. The chain joins TRBV5-4 to TRBJ2-1; 7 nucleotides line up with TRBD2. The germline gives CDR1 SGHNT, CDR2 YYREEE (reference sequence). Trimming cost V 1 base and J 7 bases; bases outside gene matches: 5. This CDR3 is 14 amino acids long. Here the CDR3 reads CASSLRDYLNEQFF. The CDR3 DNA sequence: TGTGCCAGCAGCTTGAGGGACTACCTAAATGAGCAGTTCTTC.

The CDR3, as DNA: TGTGCCAGCAGCGCGCAGGGGGGAGGGGAGACCCAGTACTTC. This sequence encodes CASSAQGGGETQYF. The chain carries TRBV5-4 and TRBJ2-5; D tentatively fits TRBD1 or TRBD2 (7 bases each). This CDR3 spans 14 amino acids. Per the germline V gene, CDR1 is SGHNT and CDR2 is YYREEE (reference sequence). Trimming pared 4 bases from V and 5 bases from J, leaving 15 bases between.

This clonotype was found a few times. The chain has TRBV9 and TRBJ2-1, with D possibly matching TRBD1 (6 bases). This CDR3 region has 15 residues. Trimming cost V 3 bases and J 7 bases, with 17 bases left between them. Per the germline V gene, CDR1 is SGDLS and CDR2 is YYNGEE. CDR3 residues: CASSARQVISNEQFF. Written as DNA, the CDR3 is TGTGCCAGCAGCGCAAGACAGGTGATCTCGAATGAGCAGTTCTTC.